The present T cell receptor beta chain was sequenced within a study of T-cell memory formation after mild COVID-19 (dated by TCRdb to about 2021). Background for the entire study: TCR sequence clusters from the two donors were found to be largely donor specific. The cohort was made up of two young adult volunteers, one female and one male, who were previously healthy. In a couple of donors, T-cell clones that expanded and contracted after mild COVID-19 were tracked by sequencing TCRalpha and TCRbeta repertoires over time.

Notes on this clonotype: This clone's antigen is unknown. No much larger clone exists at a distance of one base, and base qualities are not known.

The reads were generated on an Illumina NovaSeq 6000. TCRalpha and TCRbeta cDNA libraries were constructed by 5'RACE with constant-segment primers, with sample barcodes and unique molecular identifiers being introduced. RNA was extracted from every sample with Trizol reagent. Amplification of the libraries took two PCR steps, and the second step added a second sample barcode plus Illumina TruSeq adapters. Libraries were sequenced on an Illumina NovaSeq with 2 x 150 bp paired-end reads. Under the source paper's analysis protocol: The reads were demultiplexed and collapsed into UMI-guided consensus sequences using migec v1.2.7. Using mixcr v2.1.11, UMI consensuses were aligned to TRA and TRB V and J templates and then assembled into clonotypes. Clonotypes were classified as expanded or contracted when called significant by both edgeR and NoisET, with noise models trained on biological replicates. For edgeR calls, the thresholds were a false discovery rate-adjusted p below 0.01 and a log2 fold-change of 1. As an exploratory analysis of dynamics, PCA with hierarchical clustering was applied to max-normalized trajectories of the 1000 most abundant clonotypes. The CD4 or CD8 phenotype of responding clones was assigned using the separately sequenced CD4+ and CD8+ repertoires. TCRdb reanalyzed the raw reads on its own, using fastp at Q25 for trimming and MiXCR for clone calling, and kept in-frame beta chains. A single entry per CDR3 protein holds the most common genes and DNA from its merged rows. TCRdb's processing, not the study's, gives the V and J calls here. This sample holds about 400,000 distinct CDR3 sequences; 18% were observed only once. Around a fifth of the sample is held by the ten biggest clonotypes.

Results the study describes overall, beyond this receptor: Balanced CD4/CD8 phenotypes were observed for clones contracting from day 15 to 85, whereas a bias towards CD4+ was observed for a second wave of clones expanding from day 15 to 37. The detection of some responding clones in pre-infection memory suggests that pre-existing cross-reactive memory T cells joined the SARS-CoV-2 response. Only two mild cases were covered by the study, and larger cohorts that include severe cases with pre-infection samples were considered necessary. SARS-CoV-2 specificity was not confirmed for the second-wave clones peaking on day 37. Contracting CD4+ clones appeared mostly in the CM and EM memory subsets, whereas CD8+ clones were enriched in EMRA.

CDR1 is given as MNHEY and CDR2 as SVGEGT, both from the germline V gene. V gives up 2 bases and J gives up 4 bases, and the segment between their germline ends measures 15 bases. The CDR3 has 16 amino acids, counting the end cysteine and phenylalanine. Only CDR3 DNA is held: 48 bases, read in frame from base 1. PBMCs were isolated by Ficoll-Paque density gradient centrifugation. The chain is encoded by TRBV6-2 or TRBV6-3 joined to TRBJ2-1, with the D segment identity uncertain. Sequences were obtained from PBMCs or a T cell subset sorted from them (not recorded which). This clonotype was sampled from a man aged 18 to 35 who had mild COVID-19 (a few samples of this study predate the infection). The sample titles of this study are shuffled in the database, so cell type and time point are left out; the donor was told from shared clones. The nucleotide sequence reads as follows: TGTGCCAGCAGTTACACCTACAAAAGCTTATACAATGAGCAGTTCTTC. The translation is CASSYTYKSLYNEQFF.